This T cell receptor beta chain derives from a study of T-cell reconstitution after alpha-beta-depleted transplantation in children. General study points: Surviving recipient cells, namely T cells and thymic progenitors, were the source of high day-60 TCRbeta diversity in some patients. Alpha-beta T cells about two months after transplant reportedly derived from several hundred expanded graft clones.

This CDR3 has 17 amino acids. Unmatched junction bases numbered 14, after V lost 7 bases and J lost 1 base. Unique molecular identifiers were incorporated into the prepared TCRbeta library. TCRdb processed the PCR reads anew with MiXCR; each CDR3 protein has one entry. Of 130,000 to 150,000 distinct CDR3 sequences listed, about 9% were seen once; the top ten hold around 18%. Ten or more counts support this clonotype. Its antigen is as yet unknown. Source: PBMCs, mostly from graft donor cells, taken 180 days after TCRalphabeta/CD19-depleted stem cell transplant. The J gene is TRBJ2-5, the V gene TRBV12-3 or TRBV12-4; 8 bases agree with TRBD2. The TCR was taken from a female patient younger than 10 who had a stem cell transplant for congenital amegakaryocytic thrombocytopenia, so the T cells may come from the graft donor. CDR3 in amino acids: CASTPGAGRGVQETQYF. Written as DNA, the CDR3 is TGTGCCAGCACACCTGGGGCTGGGCGGGGGGTCCAAGAGACCCAGTACTTC.